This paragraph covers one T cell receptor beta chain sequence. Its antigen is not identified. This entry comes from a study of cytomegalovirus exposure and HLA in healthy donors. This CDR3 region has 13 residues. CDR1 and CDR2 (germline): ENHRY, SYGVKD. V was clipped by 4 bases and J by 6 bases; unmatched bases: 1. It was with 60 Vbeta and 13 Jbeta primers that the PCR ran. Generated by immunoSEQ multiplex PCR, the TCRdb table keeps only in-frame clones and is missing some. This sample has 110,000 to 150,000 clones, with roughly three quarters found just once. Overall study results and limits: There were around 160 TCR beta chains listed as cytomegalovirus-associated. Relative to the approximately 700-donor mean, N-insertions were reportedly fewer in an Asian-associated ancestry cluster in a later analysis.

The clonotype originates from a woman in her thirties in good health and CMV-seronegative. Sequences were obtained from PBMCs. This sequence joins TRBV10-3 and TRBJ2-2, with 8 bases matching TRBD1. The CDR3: CAISARGPGELFF. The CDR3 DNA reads TGTGCCATCAGTGCCAGGGGGCCCGGGGAGCTGTTTTTT.